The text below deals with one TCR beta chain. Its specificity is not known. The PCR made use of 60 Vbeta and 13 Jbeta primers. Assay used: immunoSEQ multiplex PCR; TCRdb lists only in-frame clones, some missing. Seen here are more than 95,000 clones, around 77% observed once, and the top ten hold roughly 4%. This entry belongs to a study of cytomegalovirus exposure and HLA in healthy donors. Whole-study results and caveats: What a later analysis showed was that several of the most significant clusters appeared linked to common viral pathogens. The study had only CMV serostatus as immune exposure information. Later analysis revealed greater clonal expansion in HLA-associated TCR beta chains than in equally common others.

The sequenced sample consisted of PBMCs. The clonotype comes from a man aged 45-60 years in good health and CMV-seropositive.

DNA for the CDR3: TGTGCCAGTAGTACAGGGACTTTACGACAAGAGACCCAGTACTTC. Amino acid sequence: CASSTGTLRQETQYF. The chain carries TRBV19 and TRBJ2-5; TRBD2 is a possible D gene (6 bases). This CDR3 is 15 amino acids long. Germline-derived CDR1 and CDR2 are LNHDA and SQIVND (reference sequence). V was pared by 4 bases and J by 2 bases, with 14 bases between.